One sample yielded the 32 T cell receptor beta chains listed below, sequenced in a study of shared clonotypes between healthy human individuals. The method was immunoSEQ multiplex PCR; TCRdb's version includes in-frame clones alone and lacks a portion of them. Among 2 million to 3 million clones listed, over 85% were seen once. Sequencing was performed on naive CD4+ T cells from PBMCs. Subset: CD45RA+ positively selected. These receptors were obtained from a man younger than 35 in good health. Some clones in this sample may be carry-over from other donors' samples.

This chain connects TRBV11-2 to TRBJ1-1; TRBD1 might be the D (5 bases). Germline loops: CDR1 SGHAT, CDR2 FQNNGV. The CDR3 totals 14 residues. With 5 bases removed from V and 10 bases from J, the gap between germline ends came to 20 bases. Written as DNA, the CDR3 is TGTGCCAGCAGCCGCGGCGGGGCAGAAAGCGTAGCTTTCTTT. This gives the protein CASSRGGAESVAFF. Filled out from reference TRBV11-2 and TRBJ1-1, the complete variable domain reads EAGVAQSPRYKIIEKRQSVAFWCNPISGHATLYWYQQILGQGPKLLIQFQNNGVVDDSQLPKDRFSAERLKGVDSTLKIQPAKLEDSAVYLCASSRGGAESVAFFGQGTRLTVV.

This chain joins TRBV7-9 and TRBJ1-1; D perhaps matches TRBD1 (6 bases). Trimming left V 0 bases short and J 1 base short, with 15 bases between. Germline assignment: CDR1 SEHNR and CDR2 FQNEAQ (reference sequence). The length of the CDR3 is 17 residues. CDR3 nucleotides: TGTGCCAGCAGCTTAGCCTTTGGCAGGGGTTCGAACACTGAAGCTTTCTTT. Translating it yields CASSLAFGRGSNTEAFF.

V usage is TRBV28 and J usage is TRBJ1-1, with TRBD1 matching over 7 bases. CDR3 length equals 14 residues. V shed 7 bases and J 5 bases; nucleotides not matched to a gene: 10. In germline, CDR1 is MDHEN, CDR2 SYDVKM. As DNA, the CDR3 is TGTGCCAGCAACCTCCCACAGGGGCGAACTGAAGCTTTCTTT. This translates into CASNLPQGRTEAFF.

V gene TRBV5-6 combines with J gene TRBJ2-1; TRBD2 matches at 7 bases. Germline CDR1 and CDR2: SGHDT and YYEEEE. V gave up 6 bases and J gave up 4 bases; unmatched junction bases: 16. The CDR3 contains 17 residues. For the CDR3, the DNA is TGTGCCAGCATTTCAGGACGTCGACTAGCAACTTACAATGAGCAGTTCTTC. It is translated as CASISGRRLATYNEQFF.

The chain employs TRBV7-2 and TRBJ2-7; D uncertain. Trimming pared 2 bases from V and 6 bases from J, leaving 8 bases between. The CDR3 contains 12 residues. Looked up from germline, CDR1 is SGHTA and CDR2 is FQGNSA. CDR3 nucleotide sequence: TGTGCCAGCAGCTTATTTTTGCGCGAGCAGTACTTC. This sequence encodes CASSLFLREQYF.

This clone came up a few times. Germline is not matched at one junction end, which may reflect a read error. The CDR3 nucleotides are TGTGCCAGCAGTGTGGGGGCGGGGAACGCTGAAGCTTTCTTT. This translates into CASSVGAGNAEAFF. This rearrangement joins TRBV2 to TRBJ1-1; tentative D call: TRBD1 (6 bases). The CDR3 is 14 residues long. In germline, CDR1 is SNHLY, CDR2 FYNNEI.

The chain combines TRBV29-1 with TRBJ2-7; TRBD1 aligns across 10 bases. J lost 4 bases, V lost 4 bases, and 7 bases had no gene match. Germline loops: CDR1 SQVTM, CDR2 ANQGSEA. The CDR3 extends over 14 amino acids. DNA for the CDR3: TGCAGCGTTGGGGGACAGGGGCTAAGGTACGAGCAGTACTTC. It is translated as CSVGGQGLRYEQYF.

The V and J genes are TRBV5-1 and TRBJ2-4; no clear D. Germline values: CDR1 SGHRS, CDR2 YFSETQ. V lost 4 bases and J 0 bases, leaving 11 bases between the germline ends. There are 15 residues in the CDR3. CDR3: CASSAPPIAKNIQYF. CDR3 DNA sequence: TGCGCCAGCAGCGCCCCTCCTATAGCCAAAAACATTCAGTACTTC.

Regarding this clone: The identical CDR3 is also encoded by other nucleotide sequences in the sample. The chain uses TRBV28 and TRBJ2-5; 10 bases match TRBD1. V shed 5 bases, J shed 2 bases, and the junction held 2 bases outside the gene matches. The length of the CDR3 is 14 residues. The V gene's germline CDR1 is MDHEN and CDR2 SYDVKM. The CDR3 here is CASSPDRGQETQYF. The CDR3, as DNA: TGTGCCAGCAGTCCGGACAGGGGGCAAGAGACCCAGTACTTC.

The chain employs TRBV28 and TRBJ2-1; no clear D gene. CDR3 length: 11 amino acids. Germline CDR1 is MDHEN and CDR2 is SYDVKM. Trimming removed 4 bases at V and 10 bases at J, with 8 bases between. The CDR3 DNA sequence: TGTGCCAGCAGTTCCCCGAGGGAGCAGTTCTTC. It yields the protein CASSSPREQFF.

J is TRBJ1-1 and V is TRBV6-5; possible D gene TRBD1, 6 bases. Germline V gives CDR1 MNHEY, CDR2 SVGAGI. Trimming removed 2 bases at V and 0 bases at J, with 10 bases between. This CDR3 comprises 15 residues. CDR3 sequence (DNA): TGTGCCAGCAGTTACGGGGAGGGGGTGAACACTGAAGCTTTCTTT. Protein product: CASSYGEGVNTEAFF.

Concerning this clone: This same CDR3 is encoded by further DNA sequences in the sample. This chain links TRBV5-1 with TRBJ2-1, with TRBD2 identical over 9 bases. With V trimmed by 0 bases and J by 1 base, 2 bases remained unmatched. Germline V gene lookup returns CDR1 SGHRS and CDR2 YFSETQ. The CDR3 spans 16 residues. This chain's CDR3 is CASSLVLAGSYNEQFF. In DNA, the CDR3 is TGCGCCAGCAGCTTGGTGCTAGCGGGGTCCTACAATGAGCAGTTCTTC.

About this clone: At the DNA level, this CDR3 is encoded by other sequences in the same sample as well. V usage is TRBV7-2 and J usage is TRBJ2-7; D possibly corresponds to TRBD1 (6 bases). The CDR3 is made up of 14 amino acids. CDR1 and CDR2 (germline): SGHTA, FQGNSA. V was trimmed by 4 bases and J by 0 bases, leaving 10 bases between them. The CDR3 reads CASSSDRYSYEQYF. CDR3 coding DNA: TGTGCCAGCAGCTCGGACAGATACTCCTACGAGCAGTACTTC.

This rearrangement joins TRBV6-4 to TRBJ2-7; either TRBD1 or TRBD2 may fit D (6 bases each). The V and J ends lost 8 bases and 5 bases respectively, with 7 bases between them. The CDR3 is 10 amino acids. CDR1 and CDR2 (germline): MRHNA, SNTAGT. CDR3 nucleotide sequence: TGTGCCAGCGGGGGGCACGAGCAGTACTTC. This sequence encodes CASGGHEQYF.

A remark on this clone: Other DNA sequences in this specimen translate into the identical CDR3. This chain connects TRBV6-5 to TRBJ2-1, with TRBD1 matching over 9 bases. Trimming at V came to 6 bases and at J to 6 bases, leaving 3 bases not matched to a gene. CDR1 is MNHEY and CDR2 is SVGAGI in the germline V gene. The CDR3 spans 13 residues. As DNA, the CDR3 is TGTGCCAGCAGGAGGACAGGGGTCAATGAGCAGTTCTTC. Amino acid sequence: CASRRTGVNEQFF.

V usage is TRBV5-1 and J usage is TRBJ2-3; D unclear. Germline CDR1 SGHRS, CDR2 YFSETQ. The CDR3 runs to 16 residues. V dropped 0 bases and J dropped 2 bases, with 13 bases sitting between them. Here the CDR3 DNA reads TGCGCCAGCAGCTTGGGTGTAGGCATTCTCACAGATACGCAGTATTTT. Its protein is CASSLGVGILTDTQYF. Full variable domain (outside the CDR3, taken from reference TRBV5-1 and TRBJ2-3): KAGVTQTPRYLIKTRGQQVTLSCSPISGHRSVSWYQQTPGQGLQFLFEYFSETQRNKGNFPGRFSGRQFSNSRSEMNVSTLELGDSALYLCASSLGVGILTDTQYFGPGTRLTVL.

The chain uses TRBV7-2 and TRBJ2-1, with 8 bases lining up with TRBD2. V dropped 5 bases and J dropped 6; count of bases not matched to a gene: 12. Per the germline V gene, CDR1 is SGHTA and CDR2 is FQGNSA. The CDR3 length is 16 residues. The CDR3 DNA follows: TGTGCCAGCAGCAAAACCGGGACTAGAATCTTCAATGAGCAGTTCTTC. The encoded protein is CASSKTGTRIFNEQFF.

V gene TRBV9 combines with J gene TRBJ2-2; D perhaps matches TRBD2 (6 bases). V was clipped by 6 bases and J by 9 bases, with 24 bases between them. Per germline, CDR1 SGDLS and CDR2 YYNGEE. The CDR3 totals 16 residues. The CDR3 loop is CASKEDKAGLPWELFF. The CDR3 coding sequence is TGTGCCAGCAAGGAAGACAAAGCGGGCCTGCCCTGGGAGCTGTTTTTT.

The V call is TRBV28, the J call TRBJ2-7, with 8 bases lining up with TRBD2. This CDR3 is 15 amino acids long. The germline V gene encodes CDR1 MDHEN and CDR2 SYDVKM. With 6 bases clipped from V and 0 bases from J, the junction kept 7 bases outside the gene matches. CDR3 bases: TGTGCCAGCAGCCGGGGGGGCGGGAGCTCCTACGAGCAGTACTTC. Translated: CASSRGGGSSYEQYF.

The chain recombines TRBV5-6 with TRBJ2-7; TRBD2 matches at 8 bases. Trimming at V came to 1 base and at J to 7 bases, leaving 10 bases not matched to a gene. Germline CDR1 reads SGHDT; CDR2 reads YYEEEE. The CDR3 length is 15 residues. For the CDR3, the DNA is TGTGCCAGCAGCTTGTTCCTCGCGGGAGGACGGGAGCAGTACTTC. This encodes CASSLFLAGGREQYF.

This clone was observed a single time. This same CDR3 is encoded by further DNA sequences in the sample. The CDR3: CASSPGQGGYEQYF. The CDR3 DNA follows: TGTGCCAGCAGCCCGGGACAGGGGGGCTACGAGCAGTACTTC. V and J are TRBV7-7 and TRBJ2-7, with 11 bases matching TRBD1. This CDR3 spans 14 amino acids. The junction had 3 bases not matched to a gene; V was cut back by 5 bases and J by 3 bases. Looked up from germline, CDR1 is SSHAT and CDR2 is FNYEAQ (reference sequence).

This sequence joins TRBV11-3 and TRBJ2-3, with D possibly matching TRBD2 (7 bases). Germline V gene sequence: CDR1 SGHNT, CDR2 YENEEA. V lost 3 bases to trimming and J lost 1 base, with 17 bases between them. The CDR3 spans 17 residues. The CDR3 nucleotides read TGTGCCAGCAGCTTGGGGGGGGCAGGGGCCCGCACAGATACGCAGTATTTT. Protein: CASSLGGAGARTDTQYF.

The rearrangement joins TRBV5-8 to TRBJ2-5; D may match TRBD1 or TRBD2 (5 bases each). Germline values: CDR1 SGHTS, CDR2 YDEGEE. The CDR3 extends over 15 amino acids. Trimming stripped 4 bases from V and 0 bases from J, with 13 bases between. In DNA form, the CDR3 reads TGTGCCAGCAGCCCCGGACACGGGAACCAAGAGACCCAGTACTTC. It is translated as CASSPGHGNQETQYF.

This chain uses TRBV6-6 with TRBJ2-3; D uncertain. This CDR3 spans 16 amino acids. Trimming removed 6 bases from V and 6 bases from J, with 22 bases in between. Per germline, CDR1 MNHNY and CDR2 SVGAGI (reference sequence). The CDR3 DNA is TGTGCCAGCAGCCCACGGACCTACGGAGCCTTCGATACGCAGTATTTT. This codes for CASSPRTYGAFDTQYF.

This rearrangement joins TRBV27 to TRBJ1-2; the D is unclear. V lost 6 bases to trimming and J lost 4 bases, with 27 bases between them. CDR1 and CDR2 (germline): MNHEY, SMNVEV (reference sequence). The CDR3 contains 18 residues. CDR3 sequence: CASRSAPGSPLSIYGYTF. CDR3 coding DNA: TGTGCCAGCAGATCCGCCCCAGGCTCTCCGCTGTCTATCTATGGCTACACCTTC.

The rearrangement joins TRBV21-1 to TRBJ1-3; TRBD1, the table's D call, lacks a check against the DNA. TRBV21-1 is designated a pseudogene. CDR3 size: 18 residues. CDR3: CASSKVAWLTGAGNTIYF. The CDR3 DNA reads as TGTGCCAGCAGCAAAGTGGCATGGTTGACAGGGGCAGGAAACACCATATATTTT.

The sample holds one count of this clone. CDR3 in DNA: TGTGCCACCATTATCGGGGCTTATAGCAATCAGCCCCAGCATTTT. Its translation is CATIIGAYSNQPQHF. The chain carries TRBV6-1 and TRBJ1-5; D possibly corresponds to TRBD1 (5 bases). CDR3 length: 15 amino acids. V lost 10 bases and J lost 0, with 16 bases in between. Per germline, CDR1 MNHNS and CDR2 SASEGT.

The chain uses TRBV27 and TRBJ2-1, with TRBD2 matching over 7 bases. Germline trimming cut 1 base from V and 7 bases from J; bases unmatched to any gene: 16. The CDR3 covers 18 residues. CDR1 and CDR2 (germline): MNHEY, SMNVEV (reference sequence). Here the CDR3 reads CASSLFSIKAGPFNEQFF. CDR3 nucleotide sequence: TGTGCCAGCAGTTTATTCTCGATTAAAGCGGGACCGTTTAATGAGCAGTTCTTC.

This chain uses TRBV28 with TRBJ2-7, with 8 bases fitting TRBD1. The CDR3 contains 14 residues. Germline V lookup: CDR1 MDHEN, CDR2 SYDVKM. J gave up 1 base and V 6 bases, and 5 bases lay outside the gene matches. The CDR3 nucleotides are TGTGCCAGCAGCGGGACAGGCGAATCCTACGAGCAGTACTTC. This translates into CASSGTGESYEQYF.

The chain employs TRBV21-1 and TRBJ2-4; the table names TRBD2, a call not compared with the DNA. TRBV21-1 is listed as a pseudogene. CDR3 size: 13 residues. The CDR3 reads CATSLLAKNIQYF. CDR3 in DNA: TGTGCCACCTCCTTACTAGCCAAAAACATTCAGTACTTC.

This chain connects TRBV28 to TRBJ2-2; possibly TRBD2 for D (6 bases). Germline CDR1 and CDR2: MDHEN and SYDVKM. Between the trimmed V and J ends, which lost 2 bases and 0 bases, there was a span of 16 bases. This CDR3 has 18 residues. The CDR3 DNA reads as TGTGCCAGCAGTTTAGGTCCCCTAGCGTCCCCGAACACCGGGGAGCTGTTTTTT. Translation: CASSLGPLASPNTGELFF.

This chain joins TRBV4-1 and TRBJ2-7, with 9 bases matching TRBD1. Trimming removed 5 bases from V and 7 bases from J; junction bases left unmatched: 9. Germline CDR1 MGHRA, CDR2 YSYEKL. CDR3 length: 14 residues. Here the CDR3 DNA reads TGCGCCAGCAGCGCGGGACAGGGTTGGGGGGAGCAGTACTTC. Translated, it gives CASSAGQGWGEQYF.